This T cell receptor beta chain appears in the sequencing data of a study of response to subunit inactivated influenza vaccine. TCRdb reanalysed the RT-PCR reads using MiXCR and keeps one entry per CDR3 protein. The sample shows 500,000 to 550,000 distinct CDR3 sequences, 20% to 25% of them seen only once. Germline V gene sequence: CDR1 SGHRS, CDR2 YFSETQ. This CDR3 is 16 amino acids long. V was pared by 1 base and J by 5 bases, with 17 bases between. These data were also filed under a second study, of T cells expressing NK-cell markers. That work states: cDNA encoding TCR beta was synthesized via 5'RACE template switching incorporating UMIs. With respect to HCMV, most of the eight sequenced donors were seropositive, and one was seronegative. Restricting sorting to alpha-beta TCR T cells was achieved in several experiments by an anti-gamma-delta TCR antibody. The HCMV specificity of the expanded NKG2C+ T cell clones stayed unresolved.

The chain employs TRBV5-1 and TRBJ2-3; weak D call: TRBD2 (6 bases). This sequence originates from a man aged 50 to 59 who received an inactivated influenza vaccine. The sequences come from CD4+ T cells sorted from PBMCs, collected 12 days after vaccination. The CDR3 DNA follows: TGCGCCAGCAGCTTGTCCGGAGGGCGGTTGAGAGATACGCAGTATTTT. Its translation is CASSLSGGRLRDTQYF.